A selection of T cell receptor beta chains follows, all from one sample in a study of blood T cell repertoires in COVID-19. Produced via immunoSEQ multiplex PCR; TCRdb's table is partial and in-frame only. The sample contains around 270,000 clones, approximately 83% of which appear only once. Sequenced material: PBMCs or T cells enriched from blood (not recorded which). Receptors were obtained from a woman between 25 and 40 years old who had recovered from COVID-19. CDR3s include the opening cysteine and the closing phenylalanine or tryptophan. A D gene is named only where the DNA matches it firmly. Size is stated for part of the rows, as once, few or many counts, or as a class when the clone is expanded.

TRBD1	-	TRBJ2-7	TRBV29-1	CNLHGVGQGLYEQYF	TGCAACCTTCATGGAGTTGGACAGGGGCTCTACGAGCAGTACTTC
-	few	TRBJ1-3	TRBV19	CASTTPPTGGNTIYF	TGTGCCAGTACCACCCCTCCGACAGGAGGAAACACCATATATTTT
TRBD2	-	TRBJ2-1	TRBV19	CASGGLAIPGNEQFF	TGTGCCAGCGGGGGACTAGCAATTCCCGGCAATGAGCAGTTCTTC
-	-	TRBJ2-3	TRBV5-1	CASTQWVGAGDTQYF	TGCGCCAGCACCCAGTGGGTTGGGGCAGGAGATACGCAGTATTTT
TRBD1	-	TRBJ2-1	TRBV5-1	CASSSRDRDLSEQFF	TGCGCCAGCAGCTCCCGGGACAGGGATCTCAGTGAGCAGTTCTTC
TRBD1	-	TRBJ2-1	TRBV28	CASSLKNRGRLLSYNEQFF	TGTGCCAGCAGTTTGAAAAACAGGGGACGATTACTCTCCTACAATGAGCAGTTCTTC
-	-	TRBJ1-4	TRBV7-9	CASSLSGQGLEKLFF	TGTGCCAGCAGCTTATCAGGTCAGGGGCTGGAAAAACTGTTTTTT
-	-	TRBJ1-1	TRBV14	CASSPRSRLRDTEAFF	TGTGCCAGCAGCCCCCGTTCTCGACTTCGGGACACTGAAGCTTTCTTT
TRBD2	-	TRBJ2-7	TRBV30	CAWSGKRGSYEQYF	TGTGCCTGGAGTGGAAAGCGGGGGTCCTACGAGCAGTACTTC
TRBD1	-	TRBJ1-3	TRBV5-4	CASSFLDRGSGNTIYF	TGTGCCAGCAGCTTCCTGGACAGGGGGTCTGGAAACACCATATATTTT
-	-	TRBJ1-1	TRBV7-2	CASSLTKDTKNTEAFF	TGTGCCAGCAGCTTAACTAAGGACACGAAGAACACTGAAGCTTTCTTT
TRBD1	once	TRBJ1-1	TRBV25-1	CASRDRESDGAFF	TGTGCCAGCAGGGACAGGGAATCGGATGGAGCTTTCTTT
-	once	TRBJ2-7	TRBV5-1	CASSRDSYEQYF	TGCGCCAGCAGCCGCGACTCATACGAGCAGTACTTC
-	-	TRBJ2-6	TRBV2	CASSRGSGANVLTF	TGTGCCAGCAGTCGAGGTTCTGGGGCCAACGTCCTGACTTTC
-	-	TRBJ2-7	TRBV14	CASSHRKRYYEQYF	TGTGCCAGCAGCCACCGGAAGAGGTACTACGAGCAGTACTTC
-	-	TRBJ1-2	TRBV7-3	CASSSDPDSGYTF	TGTGCCAGCAGCTCAGACCCCGACAGTGGCTACACCTTC
-	-	TRBJ2-7	TRBV16	CASSQSGRGWAEQYF	TGTGCCAGCAGCCAATCCGGCAGGGGCTGGGCCGAGCAGTACTTC
TRBD1	-	TRBJ2-3	TRBV28	CARFTGVADTQYF	TGTGCCAGGTTTACAGGGGTGGCAGATACGCAGTATTTT
-	-	TRBJ1-1	TRBV6-6	CASSYGTGLITEAFF	TGTGCCAGCAGTTACGGCACAGGGCTAATAACTGAAGCTTTCTTT
-	-	TRBJ1-2	TRBV12-3/TRBV12-4	CASILRGATGYTF	TGTGCCAGCATCTTACGGGGGGCTACTGGCTACACCTTC
TRBD2	-	TRBJ2-1	TRBV7-6	CASSLGGSGGVQPSSYNEQFF	TGTGCCAGCAGCTTAGGAGGGTCGGGGGGGGTTCAACCGAGCTCCTACAATGAGCAGTTCTTC
-	-	TRBJ1-5	TRBV5-8	CASSLLGGAQDQPQHF	TGTGCCAGCAGCTTGTTAGGGGGGGCACAAGATCAGCCCCAGCATTTT
-	-	TRBJ1-1	TRBV2	CASSGGDTEAFF	TGTGCCAGCAGTGGGGGGGACACTGAAGCTTTCTTT
-	-	TRBJ1-2	TRBV10-3	CAISVTERGYTF	TGTGCCATCAGTGTGACGGAGCGGGGCTACACCTTC
TRBD1	-	TRBJ1-5	TRBV27	CASKGASPGNQPQHF	TGTGCCAGCAAGGGGGCTAGCCCCGGCAATCAGCCCCAGCATTTT
-	-	TRBJ1-2	TRBV18	CASSPLSNYGYTF	TGTGCCAGCTCACCGCTCAGTAACTATGGCTACACCTTC
TRBD1	-	TRBJ2-1	TRBV24-1	CATSALGDRVDEQFF	TGTGCCACCAGTGCCCTCGGGGACAGGGTCGATGAGCAGTTCTTC
-	-	TRBJ1-6	TRBV5-1	CASSLGQRGNSPLHF	TGCGCCAGCAGCTTGGGGCAGCGGGGAAATTCACCCCTCCACTTT
TRBD1	-	TRBJ2-5	TRBV6-5	CATSDRGYLRETQYF	TGTGCCACTTCGGACAGGGGCTACCTCCGAGAGACCCAGTACTTC
TRBD1	-	TRBJ2-7	TRBV7-9	CASSGDRAVIYEQYF	TGTGCCAGCAGCGGGGACAGGGCGGTGATCTACGAGCAGTACTTC
TRBD1	-	TRBJ1-3	TRBV7-9	CASSSARQGRSGNTIYF	TGTGCCAGCAGCTCGGCCAGACAGGGCCGCTCTGGAAACACCATATATTTT
-	-	TRBJ1-6	TRBV7-9	CASSLVRDNSPLHF	TGTGCCAGCAGCTTAGTACGGGATAATTCACCCCTCCACTTT
-	-	TRBJ2-5	TRBV2	CASSEEGGAETQYF	TGTGCCAGCAGTGAAGAGGGGGGGGCGGAGACCCAGTACTTC
-	-	TRBJ2-1	TRBV2	CASSRQGGNNEQFF	TGTGCCAGCAGTAGACAGGGAGGTAACAATGAGCAGTTCTTC
TRBD1	few	TRBJ2-7	TRBV2	CASSAGQGASYEQYF	TGTGCCAGCAGTGCAGGACAGGGGGCCTCCTACGAGCAGTACTTC
-	-	TRBJ1-5	TRBV3-1/TRBV3-2	CASEAAPGQPQHF	TGTGCCAGCGAGGCAGCTCCCGGACAGCCCCAGCATTTT
-	-	TRBJ2-1	TRBV5-1	CASSLGLDYNEQFF	TGCGCCAGCAGCTTGGGACTAGACTACAATGAGCAGTTCTTC
TRBD1	few	TRBJ1-2	TRBV28	CASSLTGQGGGYTF	TGTGCCAGCAGTCTCACGGGACAGGGAGGCGGCTACACCTTC
-	-	TRBJ1-5	TRBV28	CAGGGFNSNQPQHF	TGTGCCGGGGGCGGGTTCAATAGCAATCAGCCCCAGCATTTT
-	once	TRBJ1-6	TRBV28	CASGGTRGILDSYNSPLHF	TGTGCCAGCGGAGGGACTCGGGGAATCCTAGACTCCTATAATTCACCCCTCCACTTT
TRBD1	-	TRBJ1-1	TRBV15	CATRQPQGDTEAFF	TGTGCCACCAGGCAGCCACAGGGGGACACTGAAGCTTTCTTT
TRBD2	-	TRBJ2-1	TRBV9	CASSVEISGSGEQFF	TGTGCCAGCAGCGTAGAAATTAGCGGGAGTGGTGAGCAGTTCTTC
TRBD1	-	TRBJ2-5	TRBV5-1	CASSWTGGGQETQYF	TGCGCCAGCAGCTGGACAGGGGGAGGCCAAGAGACCCAGTACTTC
TRBD1	-	TRBJ1-3	TRBV6-2/TRBV6-3	CASSPQRLDRAHGNTIYF	TGTGCCAGCAGCCCTCAGCGACTCGACAGGGCGCATGGAAACACCATATATTTT
TRBD1	-	TRBJ1-2	TRBV9	CASSDPGQGFWHGYTF	TGTGCCAGCAGCGACCCGGGACAGGGGTTTTGGCATGGCTACACCTTC
TRBD2	-	TRBJ2-7	TRBV5-1	CASSPGGQYF	TGCGCCAGCAGCCCGGGGGGGCAGTACTTC
TRBD2	few	TRBJ2-7	TRBV28	CASSLGSRLAGGYEQYF	TGTGCCAGCAGTTTAGGGTCTCGTTTAGCGGGAGGCTACGAGCAGTACTTC
TRBD1	-	TRBJ1-5	TRBV24-1	CATSDRTGPSNQPQHF	TGTGCCACCAGTGACCGGACAGGGCCAAGCAATCAGCCCCAGCATTTT
TRBD1	few	TRBJ1-3	TRBV5-6	CASSPKTGAGNTIYF	TGTGCCAGCAGCCCGAAGACAGGGGCTGGAAACACCATATATTTT